This T cell receptor beta chain came from a study of CD8+ T cells in alopecia areata. Study findings and constraints: Normal skin contains resident alphabeta T cells, and these are also sequenced in scalp samples. Patients shared TCRs less clearly than mice did, possibly owing to HLA. Lesional tissue from the scalp (especially in alopecia totalis/universalis) showed higher clonality than normal scalp.

On this clone: What it recognizes is unknown.

The length of the CDR3 is 15 residues. Germline V gene lookup returns CDR1 MGHRA and CDR2 YSYEKL. Trimming shortened V by 0 bases and J by 2 bases, and 10 bases separated the two germline ends. It was from PBMCs that CD4+ and CD8+ T cells were sorted. Following RNA extraction, reverse transcription yielded cDNA that acted as the sequencing template. Data came from immunoSEQ multiplex PCR; TCRdb stores just in-frame clones and leaves some out. Of about 140,000 clones listed, about 60% are singletons. Sequenced sample: CD4+ T cells sorted from blood. The chain joins TRBV4-1 to TRBJ2-5, with a weak D call TRBD1 (6 bases). This clonotype was obtained from a human donor in good health. The CDR3 DNA follows: TGCGCCAGCAGCCAAGATTTCAGGGGTCAAGAGACCCAGTACTTC. Its protein is CASSQDFRGQETQYF.